The present entry profiles one T cell receptor beta chain with its context. This specimen comes from a study of blood T cell repertoires in COVID-19. About the study: The samples span acute and convalescent COVID-19 from the United States, Italy and Spain. PBMCs, B-cell-depleted T cells, or T cells were the source of the cDNA or gDNA that made up the material.

Original processing notes: From reference gene primer amplification, estimates of nucleated cell counts were derived. Profiled with immunoSEQ multiplex PCR; TCRdb holds only in-frame clones, not every one. V and J calls and clone size follow that table, whereas D and trimming were derived from the DNA. Among fewer than 350,000 clones, around 86% were seen once, and the ten largest hold over 2%. The CDR3 runs 14 residues. V lost 2 bases and J lost 7; bases outside the gene matches: 8. The germline CDR1 and CDR2 sequences are GTSNPN and SVGIG (reference sequence). The sample was peripheral blood. V and J are TRBV30 and TRBJ1-2, with 9 bases matching TRBD1. The sequence derives from a woman in her twenties or thirties who had recovered from COVID-19. The CDR3 nucleotides read TGTGCCTGGAGTTCGACAGGGGGTGGGGCTGGCTACACCTTC. Protein product: CAWSSTGGGAGYTF. Full variable domain (outside the CDR3, taken from reference TRBV30 and TRBJ1-2): SQTIHQWPATLVQPVGSPLSLECTVEGTSNPNLYWYRQAAGRGLQLLFYSVGIGQISSEVPQNLSASRPQDRQFILSSKKLLLSDSGFYLCAWSSTGGGAGYTFGSGTRLTVV.